This record looks at one T cell receptor beta chain sequence and its context. CDR1 is SNHLY and CDR2 is FYNNEI in the germline V gene. The CDR3 totals 12 residues. Trimming pared 5 bases from V and 3 bases from J, leaving 8 bases between. These data belong to a study of long-term antiretroviral therapy in people with HIV. The libraries were made with immunoSEQ v3.0 at survey level. Profiled with immunoSEQ multiplex PCR; TCRdb holds only in-frame clones, not every one. The sample shows some 15,000 clones, around 73% of them seen only once. The receptor's source is a woman aged 40 to 50 with HIV. The material sequenced was unsorted PBMCs, taken about 3.1 years after starting antiretroviral therapy. The chain uses TRBV2 and TRBJ2-7; D uncertain. The DNA of the CDR3 is TGTGCCAGCAGTACAGCCTACTACGAGCAGTACTTC. It specifies CASSTAYYEQYF. Complete variable domain (other parts from reference TRBV2 and TRBJ2-7): EPEVTQTPSHQVTQMGQEVILRCVPISNHLYFYWYRQILGQKVEFLVSFYNNEISEKSEIFDDQFSVERPDGSNFTLKIRSTKLEDSAMYFCASSTAYYEQYFGPGTRLTVT.